The 15 T cell receptor beta chains presented below share a single source sample, sequenced in a study of esophageal squamous cell carcinoma under preoperative chemotherapy. The time point was: after preoperative PTX-NDP chemotherapy. MiXCR was run by TCRdb on the PCR reads, yielding one entry per CDR3 protein. The sample lists about 32,000 distinct CDR3 sequences, about half occurring once. This specimen was acquired from a patient given preoperative chemotherapy. Every receptor here comes from a human donor with esophageal squamous cell carcinoma. The donor label of this sample is uncertain.

The V gene is TRBV25-1, the J gene TRBJ2-4, with 8 positions matching TRBD2. Germline trimming cut 6 bases from V and 8 bases from J; bases unmatched to any gene: 18. CDR3 length: 17 amino acids. Looked up from germline, CDR1 is MGHDK and CDR2 is SYGVNS. The CDR3 DNA is TGTGCCAGCAGGTTGGGGCGCGGGGGGCGGGGGCGTGACATTCAGTACTTC. Translation: CASRLGRGGRGRDIQYF.

About this clonotype: At one boundary the junction diverges from the germline segment, which might be a read error. The gene calls are TRBV7-2 and TRBJ2-3; D possibly corresponds to TRBD1 (5 bases). Germline V gives CDR1 SGHTA, CDR2 FQGNSA. The CDR3 covers 14 residues. For the CDR3, the DNA is TGTGGCGGCAGCGTGACAGAAGCCAAAAACACGCAGTACTTT. It encodes CGGSVTEAKNTQYF.

This clonotype appeared a few times. The gene calls are TRBV12-3 or TRBV12-4 and TRBJ2-1; maybe TRBD2 (5 bases). Between the trimmed V and J ends, which lost 2 bases and 10 bases, there was a span of 12 bases. This CDR3 comprises 13 residues. CDR3 amino acids: CASSLRGAVEQFF. The CDR3 nucleotides are TGTGCCAGCAGTTTACGCGGAGCGGTAGAGCAGTTCTTC.

Concerning this clonotype itself: Relative to the germline gene, one junction end is altered; a read error may explain this. This sequence joins TRBV6-1 and TRBJ2-3, with D possibly being TRBD1 or TRBD2 (7 bases each). The CDR3 has 15 residues. CDR1 is MNHNS, CDR2 SASEGT, per germline. For the CDR3, the DNA is TGTGGCAGTGAAAAGGGGGCGGGAGCCACAGACACTCAGTACTTT. Translating it yields CGSEKGAGATDTQYF.

This chain links TRBV11-2 with TRBJ2-1; 8 nucleotides line up with TRBD2. The V gene end was trimmed by 5 bases and the J gene end by 10 bases; junction bases not matched to a gene: 16. The CDR3 is made up of 16 amino acids. In germline, CDR1 is SGHAT, CDR2 FQNNGV. This chain's CDR3 is CASSHWGVSGSYEQFF. The CDR3 DNA reads as TGTGCCAGCAGCCACTGGGGGGTCAGCGGGAGTTACGAGCAGTTCTTC. The whole variable domain, remainder taken from reference TRBV11-2 and TRBJ2-1, is EAGVAQSPRYKIIEKRQSVAFWCNPISGHATLYWYQQILGQGPKLLIQFQNNGVVDDSQLPKDRFSAERLKGVDSTLKIQPAKLEDSAVYLCASSHWGVSGSYEQFFGPGTRLTVL.

This clonotype was detected only a few times. The chain uses TRBV7-8 and TRBJ2-2; no clear D gene. Germline V CDR1 and CDR2: SGHVS, FQNEAQ. Trimming took 0 bases from V and 5 from J, leaving 4 bases between them. The CDR3 covers 13 residues. CDR3 bases: TGTGCCAGCAGCTTAGCAAAGACCGGGGAGCTGTTTTTT. This gives the protein CASSLAKTGELFF.

V and J are TRBV7-2 and TRBJ2-3; tentative D call: TRBD1 (6 bases). Trimming removed 3 bases at V and 6 bases at J, with 22 bases between. CDR1 SGHTA and CDR2 FQGNSA come from the germline V gene. The CDR3 extends over 17 amino acids. CDR3 region: CASSLGAGTLSSDTQYF. In DNA, the CDR3 is TGTGCCAGCAGCTTGGGGGCCGGGACCCTGAGCTCCGATACGCAGTATTTT.

Worth noting for this clonotype: Sequence at one end of the junction differs from germline and may be a read error. V gene TRBV7-2 combines with J gene TRBJ2-5; D perhaps matches TRBD1 (6 bases). Germline values: CDR1 SGHTA, CDR2 FQGNSA. The CDR3 is made up of 18 amino acids. CDR3: CASSLGGLGAGDIETQHF. The DNA of the CDR3 is TGTGCCAGCAGCCTAGGCGGTTTAGGGGCAGGGGATATAGAGACCCAACACTTC.

Turning to this clonotype: A read error may produce the germline difference seen at one junction end. The chain is built from TRBV7-6 and TRBJ2-4; 8 nucleotides align to TRBD2. Germline V lookup: CDR1 SGHVS, CDR2 FNYEAQ. This CDR3 comprises 14 residues. CDR3 region: CGSTSGGAKDTQYF. DNA for the CDR3: TGTGGCAGCACCTCGGGGGGGGCCAAAGATACTCAGTACTTT.

In the case of this clonotype: This CDR3 fails to terminate in the conserved phenylalanine or tryptophan, so it likely reflects a read error. J is TRBJ2-1 and V is TRBV12-3 or TRBV12-4; TRBD2 matches 7 bases. The CDR3 is 14 residues long. V shed 5 bases, J shed 5 bases, and the junction held 6 bases outside the gene matches. The CDR3 coding sequence is TGTGCCAGCAGTAGCAAGGGGACTAACAATGAGCAGTTCTCC. It encodes CASSSKGTNNEQFS.

A word on this clonotype: Compared with germline, one end of the junction differs, possibly owing to a read error. J is TRBJ2-3 and V is TRBV7-2; tentative D call: TRBD1 (6 bases). The DNA end is more similar to TRBJ2-7, so the J call may be wrong. This CDR3 has 14 residues. Germline lookup yields CDR1 SGHTA and CDR2 FQGNSA. In DNA, the CDR3 is TGTGCGAGCAGCGGACAGCGTAGCACAGATACGCAGTACTTC. Translated: CASSGQRSTDTQYF.

On this clonotype: A much larger clone lies a single base off, so this may be a read error. As the CDR3 is not closed by the conserved phenylalanine or tryptophan, this likely results from a read error. This chain joins TRBV7-2 and TRBJ2-1; D is possibly TRBD1 (5 bases). Per germline, CDR1 SGHTA and CDR2 FQGNSA. Between the trimmed V and J ends, which lost 1 base and 0 bases, there was a span of 7 bases. The CDR3 consists of 15 residues. The CDR3 is CASSLDTGSYNEQFS. The CDR3 DNA sequence: TGTGCCAGCAGCTTAGACACAGGCTCCTACAATGAGCAGTTCTCC.

Details on this clonotype: Germline is not matched at one junction end, which may reflect a read error. The DNA for the CDR3 is TGTGCCAGCGGCTTGGGGGGGGGCGCCACAGACATGCAGTATTTC. As protein: CASGLGGGATDMQYF. This chain connects TRBV7-8 to TRBJ2-3, with a weak D call TRBD2 (7 bases). From germline, CDR1 is SGHVS and CDR2 FQNEAQ. The CDR3 contains 15 residues.

With respect to this clonotype: The junction departs from germline at one end; a sequencing error may be responsible. The chain combines TRBV7-2 with TRBJ2-4; a weak D match, TRBD1 (6 bases). CDR1 is SGHTA and CDR2 is FQGNSA in the germline V gene. The CDR3 consists of 16 residues. The CDR3 is CASSFRWGQRKNMQYF. The CDR3 region has the DNA TGTGCCAGCAGCTTTCGTTGGGGGCAACGCAAAAATATGCAGTATTTC.

The CDR3 loop reads CASSLDMNTEAFF. The CDR3 nucleotides are TGTGCCAGCAGCTTAGATATGAACACTGAAGCTTTCTTT. V usage is TRBV7-9 and J usage is TRBJ1-1, with D hard to call. Deletions cut 1 base from V and 0 bases from J, with 3 bases between. Germline CDR1 and CDR2: SEHNR and FQNEAQ (reference sequence). There are 13 residues in the CDR3. The full variable domain, in which reference TRBV7-9 and TRBJ1-1 provide the parts outside the CDR3, is DTGVSQNPRHKITKRGQNVTFRCDPISEHNRLYWYRQTLGQGPEFLTYFQNEAQLEKSRLLSDRFSAERPKGSFSTLEIQRTEQGDSAMYLCASSLDMNTEAFFGQGTRLTVV.